The 21 T cell receptor beta chains presented below share a single source sample, sequenced in a study of T cell clonality in common variable immunodeficiency. Using immunoSEQ multiplex PCR, the repertoire was profiled, and TCRdb retains in-frame clones only, with some absent. The repertoire shows tens of thousands of clones, none seen only once; the top ten take approximately 13%. Sequencing input: peripheral blood mononuclear cells. These TCRs come from a person aged 18-69 years in good health.

Ten or more counts support this clone. At one end the junction does not follow the germline gene, possibly because of a read error. The DNA read from the CDR3 is TGTGCCAGCAGCCTAGCTCGAGACAGAAACACTGAA. Translation: CASSLARDRNTE. The full CDR3 is CASSLARDRNTEAFF. The J gene is TRBJ1-1, the V gene TRBV7-6, with a tentative D call TRBD1 (5 bases). Read coverage stops 3 residues before the CDR3 terminus; the germline J gene supplies the remainder. Germline loops: CDR1 SGHVS, CDR2 FNYEAQ. The CDR3 runs to 15 residues.

This clone has a handful of counts. The CDR3 end falls 3 residues outside the read, so it is completed with the germline J gene. This chain joins TRBV5-5 and TRBJ1-6; 7 positions match TRBD1. Germline CDR1 SGHKS, CDR2 YYEKEE (reference sequence). After removal of 3 bases from V and 10 bases from J, the junction contained 10 bases not matched to a gene. The CDR3 extends over 15 amino acids. The CDR3 sequence is CASSYQQGSGSPLHF. CDR3 bases read: TGTGCCAGCAGCTATCAACAGGGGTCAGGCTCACCC.

The sample holds many counts of this clone. The read falls 3 residues short of the CDR3 end, and the missing part is taken from the germline J gene. The chain employs TRBV5-1 and TRBJ1-2, with D hard to call. Germline V gives CDR1 SGHRS, CDR2 YFSETQ. This CDR3 is 12 amino acids long. The germline V and J ends were trimmed by 3 bases and 6 bases, with 9 bases remaining between them. The sequenced part of the CDR3 DNA is TGCGCCAGCAGCTCGACTATCGATGGC. It yields the protein CASSSTIDG. The full CDR3 sequence reads CASSSTIDGYTF.

This clone came up many times. Read coverage stops 3 residues before the CDR3 terminus; the germline J gene supplies the remainder. V gene TRBV7-2 combines with J gene TRBJ2-7; 10 nucleotides agree with TRBD1. CDR1 and CDR2 (germline): SGHTA, FQGNSA. This CDR3 region has 15 residues. With 6 bases clipped from V and 3 bases from J, the junction kept 8 bases outside the gene matches. This CDR3 reads CASSYRWDRGYEQYF. The CDR3 bases that were read are TGTGCCAGCAGTTACCGGTGGGACAGGGGCTACGAG.

This clone was counted ten times or more. The read ends 3 residues early relative to the CDR3; the germline J gene fills the gap. The rearrangement joins TRBV19 to TRBJ2-1; 7 bases are shared with TRBD2. V lost 8 bases, J lost 8 bases, and 9 bases stayed unmatched. The CDR3 has 13 amino acids. Germline loops: CDR1 LNHDA, CDR2 SQIVND (reference sequence). The part of the CDR3 DNA that was read is TGTGCCAGTCATGGGGGGGTATTTGATGAG. Translating gives CASHGGVFDE. The entire CDR3 is CASHGGVFDEQFF.

The table lists this clone with many counts. The read ends 3 residues shy of where the CDR3 ends; the end is completed using the germline J gene. The J gene is TRBJ2-5, the V gene TRBV5-1, with 12 bases identical to TRBD2. Looked up from germline, CDR1 is SGHRS and CDR2 is YFSETQ. The CDR3 is 15 amino acids. With V trimmed by 4 bases and J by 2 bases, 3 bases remained unmatched. CDR3 amino acids: CASSLGLAGQETQYF. The DNA read from the CDR3 is TGCGCCAGCAGCCTGGGACTAGCGGGTCAAGAGACC.

This clone was observed many times. The read ends 3 residues before the CDR3 terminus; that terminus is restored from the germline J gene. The gene calls are TRBV24-1 and TRBJ2-2, with 14 bases identical to TRBD2. Germline V lookup: CDR1 KGHDR, CDR2 SFDVKD. The CDR3 spans 14 residues. Unmatched junction bases numbered 2, after V lost 9 bases and J lost 6 bases. CDR3 DNA (partial): TGTGCCACCGGACTAGCGGGGGGTCCCGGGGAG. This sequence encodes CATGLAGGPGE. From start to end, the CDR3 is CATGLAGGPGELFF.

This clone was detected many times. The read ends 3 residues shy of where the CDR3 ends; the end is completed using the germline J gene. J is TRBJ1-2 and V is TRBV19, with D maybe TRBD1 (5 bases). The V gene's germline CDR1 is LNHDA and CDR2 SQIVND (reference sequence). Trimming removed 4 bases at V and 4 bases at J, with 10 bases between. The CDR3 extends over 13 amino acids. The CDR3 spells CASSNRGVYGYTF. The CDR3 DNA, read in part, is TGTGCCAGTAGTAATAGGGGCGTCTATGGC.

In this sample, this clone turned up many times. The DNA ends 3 residues before the CDR3 does, and the rest of the CDR3 is filled in from the germline J gene. This chain connects TRBV20-1 to TRBJ1-6; D possibly corresponds to TRBD1 (6 bases). Germline-derived CDR1 and CDR2 are DFQATT and SNEGSKA (reference sequence). This CDR3 comprises 14 residues. The V gene lost 2 bases and the J gene lost 9 bases, with 14 bases spanning the gap. CDR3 protein: CSARKQGVGSPLHF. The sequenced CDR3 bases are TGCAGTGCTAGAAAACAGGGCGTTGGTTCACCC.

This clone has at least ten counts. The missing CDR3 end, 3 residues past where the read stops, is filled in from the germline J gene. The gene calls are TRBV20-1 and TRBJ1-1; D remains unclear. Trimming took 1 base from V and 1 from J, leaving 7 bases between them. Germline V lookup: CDR1 DFQATT, CDR2 SNEGSKA (reference sequence). The CDR3 length is 13 residues. The CDR3: CSARVASNTEAFF. Partial CDR3 DNA: TGCAGTGCTAGAGTAGCGTCGAACACTGAA.

A few counts support this clone. The read halts 3 residues ahead of the CDR3 end, with the missing end drawn from the germline J gene. This sequence joins TRBV5-5 and TRBJ1-2; 8 bases are a match to TRBD1. CDR1 and CDR2 (germline): SGHKS, YYEKEE (reference sequence). V lost 4 bases and J lost 5; bases outside the gene matches: 4. The CDR3 spans 13 residues. Partial CDR3 DNA: TGTGCCAGCAGCCGGGACAGGATTTATGGC. Protein sequence: CASSRDRIYG. The complete CDR3 sequence is CASSRDRIYGYTF.

About this clone itself: The read ends 3 residues before the CDR3 terminus; that terminus is restored from the germline J gene. This sequence joins TRBV27 and TRBJ2-7, with D perhaps TRBD2 (6 bases). The germline V gene has CDR1 MNHEY and CDR2 SMNVEV (reference sequence). Trimming stripped 2 bases from V and 6 bases from J, with 11 bases between. The CDR3 has 13 amino acids. CDR3 DNA, as far as it was read: TGTGCCAGCAGTTTAATCCCTAGCGCCGAG. It codes for CASSLIPSAE. The whole CDR3 protein reads CASSLIPSAEQYF.

At least ten counts were recorded for this clone. The sequenced fragment ends 3 residues before the CDR3 boundary, so the rest is inferred from the germline J gene. The rearrangement joins TRBV20-1 to TRBJ2-5, with 9 bases matching TRBD2. This CDR3 comprises 13 residues. Germline V gene data show CDR1 as DFQATT and CDR2 as SNEGSKA (reference sequence). Losses at the gene ends were 6 bases for V and 2 bases for J; bases not matched to a gene: 4. This CDR3 reads CSAISGGQETQYF. CDR3 DNA (partial): TGCAGTGCCATAAGCGGGGGGCAAGAGACC.

This clone appeared a few times. The sequenced fragment ends 3 residues before the CDR3 boundary, so the rest is inferred from the germline J gene. This chain connects TRBV4-2 to TRBJ2-7; 11 nucleotides line up with TRBD1. Per the germline V gene, CDR1 is LGHNA and CDR2 is YNFKEQ. CDR3 size: 15 residues. V shed 4 bases, J shed 3 bases, and the junction held 5 bases outside the gene matches. CDR3 bases read: TGTGCCAGCAGCCCGCGGACAGGGGGCAGCTACGAG. Its protein is CASSPRTGGSYE. The entire CDR3 sequence reads CASSPRTGGSYEQYF.

This clone was counted many times. The read ends 3 residues shy of where the CDR3 ends; the end is completed using the germline J gene. This sequence joins TRBV5-1 and TRBJ2-5, with 11 bases identical to TRBD2. In germline, CDR1 is SGHRS, CDR2 YFSETQ. The V and J ends lost 0 bases and 2 bases, in that order; junction bases with no gene match: 6. This CDR3 is built from 17 residues. Here the CDR3 reads CASSLDPVAGGQETQYF. The part of the CDR3 DNA that was read is TGCGCCAGCAGCTTGGACCCGGTAGCGGGGGGGCAAGAGACC.

Details on this clone: The read gets to within 3 residues of the CDR3 end, and the germline J gene fills in the rest. The chain employs TRBV18 and TRBJ2-2, with a weak D call TRBD1 (6 bases). The germline V gene encodes CDR1 KGHSH and CDR2 LQKENI. CDR3 length: 14 residues. The sequenced part of the CDR3 DNA is TGTGCCAGCTCACCTTTGGCCACAGGGTGGGGG. It codes for CASSPLATGWG. The full CDR3 protein reads CASSPLATGWGLFF.

On this clone: The read gets to within 3 residues of the CDR3 end, and the germline J gene fills in the rest. The chain is built from TRBV6-2 or TRBV6-3 and TRBJ1-5, with 7 bases identical to TRBD1. V lost 11 bases and J lost 4; bases outside the gene matches: 5. The CDR3 totals 12 residues. CDR1 and CDR2 (germline): MNHEY, SVGEGT. The covered CDR3 bases are TGTGCCGGAGGGACAGATAATCAGCCC. This codes for CAGGTDNQP. The complete CDR3 reads CAGGTDNQPQHF.

This clone was found many times. The observed sequence ends 3 residues before the CDR3 terminus, with the missing tail filled in from the germline J gene. V usage is TRBV20-1 and J usage is TRBJ2-3; TRBD2 is a possible D gene (7 bases). CDR3 length: 13 amino acids. Germline V lookup: CDR1 DFQATT, CDR2 SNEGSKA (reference sequence). V dropped 6 bases and J dropped 1 base, with 11 bases sitting between them. The CDR3 reads CSAGGGGTDTQYF. Partial CDR3 DNA: TGCAGTGCGGGAGGGGGGGGCACAGATACG.

With respect to this clone: At one end the junction does not follow the germline gene, possibly because of a read error. This chain's CDR3 is CAGSSHIATEAFF. Partial CDR3 DNA: TGTGCCGGCAGCTCCCACATAGCCACTGAA. The V call is TRBV7-9, the J call TRBJ1-1; D call uncertain. The read is 3 residues too short to cover the CDR3 end, so that end is filled in from the germline J gene. This CDR3 is built from 13 residues. The germline gives CDR1 SEHNR, CDR2 FQNEAQ (reference sequence).

In the case of this clone: The sequence runs out 3 residues before the end of the CDR3; the remainder is reconstructed from the germline J gene. This chain joins TRBV10-1 and TRBJ2-5; 13 positions match TRBD2. Unmatched junction bases numbered 8, after V lost 5 bases and J lost 2 bases. The CDR3 runs 17 residues. Per germline, CDR1 WNHNN and CDR2 SYGVQD (reference sequence). CDR3 DNA (partial): TGCGCCAGCAGTCGACTAGCGGGGGGCCAGGCTCAAGAGACC. Protein: CASSRLAGGQAQET. The entire CDR3 protein reads CASSRLAGGQAQETQYF.

This clone was seen many times. The read comes to an end 3 residues before the CDR3 does, leaving the germline J gene to fill in the end. The V call is TRBV7-8, the J call TRBJ2-7; 7 bases match TRBD1. Germline V gene sequence: CDR1 SGHVS, CDR2 FQNEAQ. J lost 2 bases, V lost 7 bases, and 8 bases had no gene match. This CDR3 has 14 amino acids. The DNA read from the CDR3 is TGTGCCAGCACACCTAAGACAGGGCCCTACGAG. Its protein product is CASTPKTGPYE. In full, the CDR3 reads CASTPKTGPYEQYF.